The 10 T cell receptor beta chains presented below share a single source sample, sequenced in a study of T cells in lung cancer brain metastases (dated by TCRdb to between 2018 and 2020). Libraries were constructed by the immunoSEQ multiplex PCR assay. TCRdb's version of the immuneACCESS table is confined to in-frame rearrangements and falls short of the full clone set. An unresolved V gene accounts for under half of the shortfall where checked; the remainder is of unknown origin. The sample includes about 4,000 clones, with 70% to 90% observed a single time. Around 8.1% of the sample is taken by the ten largest. Sequenced sample: tumor tissue from the primary lung tumor. In light of the paper, this sample's cell subset or site label describes: primary lung cancer lesion. These receptors originate from a man aged 55 to 70 with non-small cell lung cancer.

The chain recombines TRBV11-2 with TRBJ2-7; tentative D call: TRBD1 (6 bases). The V gene lost 0 bases and the J gene lost 6 bases, with 9 bases spanning the gap. Germline CDR1 is SGHAT and CDR2 is FQNNGV. The CDR3 totals 13 residues. CDR3: CASSLDRGSEQYF. The CDR3 DNA sequence: TGTGCCAGCAGCTTAGACAGGGGATCCGAGCAGTACTTC.

The chain employs TRBV2 and TRBJ2-7; TRBD2 matches 9 bases. Germline V CDR1 and CDR2: SNHLY, FYNNEI. The CDR3 has 15 amino acids. V lost 6 bases to trimming and J lost 5 bases; unmatched junction nucleotides: 11. This chain's CDR3 is CASSSPSGGIDEQYF. The CDR3 DNA reads TGTGCCAGCAGCTCCCCGAGCGGGGGGATCGACGAGCAGTACTTC.

This clone is a singleton in its sample. CDR3 sequence: CASSPPAVQETQYF. The DNA for the CDR3 is TGTGCCAGCTCACCACCCGCAGTCCAAGAGACCCAGTACTTC. The chain carries TRBV18 and TRBJ2-5; D remains ambiguous. CDR1 and CDR2 from the germline V gene are KGHSH and LQKENI. This CDR3 has 14 amino acids. V lost 0 bases and J lost 1, with 6 bases in between.

The V gene is TRBV5-6, the J gene TRBJ1-2; TRBD1 agrees at 7 bases. Trimming took 5 bases from V and 4 from J; bases not matched to a gene: 5. The CDR3 consists of 13 residues. Germline values: CDR1 SGHDT, CDR2 YYEEEE. The DNA for the CDR3 is TGTGCCAGCAGGCCGACAGGGTTCTATGGCTACACCTTC. Translation gives CASRPTGFYGYTF.

V is TRBV11-3 and J is TRBJ1-2; unclear D gene. There are 15 residues in the CDR3. The V end was cut by 5 bases, the J end by 4 bases, with 17 bases between. CDR1 is SGHNT and CDR2 is YENEEA in the germline V gene. As DNA, the CDR3 is TGTGCCAGCAGCCCAGAGGGAAATCCGAGCTATGGCTACACCTTC. This gives the protein CASSPEGNPSYGYTF.

The genes are TRBV27 and TRBJ2-1; TRBD2 matches at 13 bases. The CDR3 runs to 15 residues. V dropped 4 bases and J dropped 3; count of bases not matched to a gene: 0. Germline CDR1 is MNHEY and CDR2 is SMNVEV (reference sequence). This CDR3 is CASSWTSGSYNEQFF. The CDR3, as DNA: TGTGCCAGCAGTTGGACTAGCGGGAGCTACAATGAGCAGTTCTTC.

To note about this clone: One junction end does not reproduce the germline sequence, and a read error may be involved. The V and J genes are TRBV4-2 and TRBJ1-2; D gene ambiguous. This CDR3 is built from 14 residues. Per germline, CDR1 LGHNA and CDR2 YNFKEQ. CDR3: CASTSGSLVYSYTF. The CDR3 DNA sequence: TGTGCCAGCACCTCCGGCAGCCTAGTCTATAGCTACACCTTC.

CDR3: CASSVDAGSHEQYF. Written as DNA, the CDR3 is TGTGCCAGCAGCGTAGATGCGGGTAGCCACGAGCAGTACTTC. The chain couples TRBV9 to TRBJ2-7; possible D gene TRBD2, 5 bases. CDR3 size: 14 residues. CDR1 and CDR2 (germline): SGDLS, YYNGEE. V was clipped by 0 bases and J by 5 bases, with 12 bases between them.

J is TRBJ1-1 and V is TRBV5-1; the match to TRBD1 covers 11 bases. CDR3 size: 14 residues. V lost 4 bases, J lost 9 bases, and 8 bases stayed unmatched. From germline, CDR1 is SGHRS and CDR2 YFSETQ. CDR3 amino acids: CASSVGQGAQQAFF. In DNA, the CDR3 is TGCGCCAGCAGCGTAGGACAGGGGGCACAACAAGCTTTCTTT.

The chain combines TRBV7-8 with TRBJ2-7, with D hard to call. Germline V CDR1 and CDR2: SGHVS, FQNEAQ. Trimming removed 5 bases from V and 0 bases from J, with 11 bases in between. The CDR3 is 14 residues long. The CDR3 loop reads CASSLLLSSYEQYF. The CDR3 region has the DNA TGTGCCAGCAGCCTCCTCCTGAGCTCCTACGAGCAGTACTTC.